Presented here are 27 T cell receptor beta chains from one specimen sequenced in a study of blood T cell repertoires in COVID-19. Clones were read by immunoSEQ multiplex PCR, and TCRdb kept only the in-frame ones, dropping some. The sample lists approximately 440,000 clones; roughly 91% were seen once. The sample consisted of PBMCs or T cells enriched from blood (not recorded which). All receptors come from a man between 18 and 29 years old who had recovered from COVID-19.

V and J are TRBV7-3 and TRBJ1-1; D is possibly TRBD1 (5 bases). Germline V gene lookup returns CDR1 SGHTA and CDR2 FQGTGA. V dropped 5 bases and J dropped 5 bases, with 12 bases sitting between them. The CDR3 sequence is 13 residues long. The CDR3 sequence: CASSEGVRTEAFF. CDR3 nucleotide sequence: TGTGCCAGCAGCGAAGGGGTTCGTACTGAAGCTTTCTTT.

This clone appeared a single time. The chain uses TRBV7-8 and TRBJ2-3; 9 nucleotides align to TRBD1. J gave up 4 bases and V 0 bases, and 8 bases lay outside the gene matches. The CDR3 consists of 17 residues. Germline V gene data show CDR1 as SGHVS and CDR2 as FQNEAQ. This chain's CDR3 is CASSLAMSGTGSDTQYF. CDR3 in DNA: TGTGCCAGCAGCTTAGCAATGTCCGGGACAGGGTCAGATACGCAGTATTTT.

The chain employs TRBV11-2 and TRBJ1-4, with D possibly being TRBD1 (5 bases). CDR3 length equals 15 residues. Per germline, CDR1 SGHAT and CDR2 FQNNGV. Trimming left V 1 base short and J 3 bases short, with 9 bases between. The CDR3 DNA is TGTGCCAGCAGCTTAGGGGGCTGGGCTAATGAAAAACTGTTTTTT. It specifies CASSLGGWANEKLFF. Full variable domain (remainder filled in from reference TRBV11-2 and TRBJ1-4): EAGVAQSPRYKIIEKRQSVAFWCNPISGHATLYWYQQILGQGPKLLIQFQNNGVVDDSQLPKDRFSAERLKGVDSTLKIQPAKLEDSAVYLCASSLGGWANEKLFFGSGTQLSVL.

As to this clone: Other nucleotide sequences from this sample produce the same CDR3. This chain joins TRBV7-9 and TRBJ1-5, with 9 bases fitting TRBD1. In germline, CDR1 is SEHNR, CDR2 FQNEAQ (reference sequence). V lost 1 base to trimming and J lost 7 bases; unmatched junction nucleotides: 2. The CDR3 loop spans 14 amino acids. The CDR3 nucleotides are TGTGCCAGCAGCTTAGGACAGGGGGACCAGCCCCAGCATTTT. This encodes CASSLGQGDQPQHF.

This rearrangement joins TRBV5-8 to TRBJ1-2; no definite D call. Germline CDR1 reads SGHTS; CDR2 reads YDEGEE. This CDR3 region has 13 residues. The ends were cut back, 4 bases at V and 1 base at J, with 8 bases in the middle. The CDR3 nucleotides read TGTGCCAGCAGCCCCTCGGTTAACTATGGCTACACCTTC. Protein: CASSPSVNYGYTF.

The chain uses TRBV2 and TRBJ2-2; 12 bases are shared with TRBD2. The ends lost 10 bases at V and 3 bases at J; junction bases unmatched: 3. The CDR3 runs to 14 residues. Per the germline V gene, CDR1 is SNHLY and CDR2 is FYNNEI. The DNA for the CDR3 is TGTGCCACCCGACTAGCGGGAGACACCGGGGAGCTGTTTTTT. This translates into CATRLAGDTGELFF.

This rearrangement joins TRBV3-1 (or the pseudogene TRBV3-2) to TRBJ2-1; 12 bases fit TRBD2. This CDR3 contains 15 residues. Germline CDR1 reads LGHDT; CDR2 reads YNNKEL (reference sequence). The J segment lost 10 bases and the V segment lost 1 base, leaving 5 bases of the junction unmatched. The CDR3 nucleotides are TGTGCCAGCAGCCAAGTCTTACTAGCGGGGGGCGAGCAGTTCTTC. Amino acid sequence: CASSQVLLAGGEQFF.

The DNA of the CDR3 is TGTGCCAGTAGTATCACAGGGGGCGAATTTAGCTATGGCTACACCTTC. Its protein product is CASSITGGEFSYGYTF. The chain uses TRBV19 and TRBJ1-2, with 9 bases matching TRBD1. The CDR3 length is 16 residues. Germline V gives CDR1 LNHDA, CDR2 SQIVND (reference sequence). Germline trimming cut 3 bases from V and 4 bases from J; bases unmatched to any gene: 9.

This chain links TRBV9 with TRBJ2-1; TRBD1 aligns across 9 bases. CDR3 size: 15 residues. CDR1 is SGDLS, CDR2 YYNGEE, per germline. V was pared by 9 bases and J by 0 bases, with 7 bases of the junction left unmatched. This CDR3 is CATAPGQGSYNEQFF. In DNA, the CDR3 is TGTGCCACCGCCCCGGGACAGGGCTCCTACAATGAGCAGTTCTTC.

This chain connects TRBV10-3 to TRBJ1-2; the match to TRBD1 covers 7 bases. CDR1 is ENHRY, CDR2 SYGVKD, per germline. The CDR3 spans 12 residues. V lost 7 bases and J lost 7; bases outside the gene matches: 6. The CDR3: CAINDRAVGYTF. In DNA, the CDR3 is TGTGCCATCAACGACAGGGCGGTTGGCTACACCTTC.

The V and J genes are TRBV10-3 and TRBJ2-7; TRBD1 agrees at 9 bases. CDR1 and CDR2 from the germline V gene are ENHRY and SYGVKD. J gave up 2 bases and V 5 bases, and 7 bases lay outside the gene matches. This CDR3 is built from 15 residues. The CDR3 DNA sequence: TGTGCCATCAGTAAAACCGGGACAGGGACCTACGAGCAGTACTTC. Residues: CAISKTGTGTYEQYF.

This chain connects TRBV28 to TRBJ1-4; possibly TRBD1 for D (6 bases). Germline V CDR1 and CDR2: MDHEN, SYDVKM. There are 13 residues in the CDR3. The V end lost 8 bases, the J end lost 3 bases, and 10 bases lay between the germline ends. CDR3 residues: CASGQGSNEKLFF. The DNA of the CDR3 is TGTGCCAGCGGTCAGGGGTCTAATGAAAAACTGTTTTTT.

The V gene is TRBV5-1, the J gene TRBJ1-1, with D maybe TRBD1 (5 bases). There are 11 residues in the CDR3. The V end was cut by 4 bases, the J end by 7 bases, with 8 bases between. Germline V gene data show CDR1 as SGHRS and CDR2 as YFSETQ. The CDR3 protein is CASSLRGEAFF. In DNA, the CDR3 is TGCGCCAGCAGCCTTAGGGGTGAAGCTTTCTTT.

This clone was recorded once. DNA for the CDR3: TGTGCTAGTGGGGGCGGAGGGGTTACGGAGACCCAGTACTTC. As protein: CASGGGGVTETQYF. The chain has TRBV12-5 and TRBJ2-5; TRBD2 might be the D (6 bases). The V gene lost 6 bases and the J gene lost 5 bases, with 16 bases spanning the gap. CDR3 size: 14 residues. Germline V gives CDR1 LGHNT, CDR2 FRNRAP. Together with reference TRBV12-5 and TRBJ2-5, the CDR3 gives the full variable domain: DARVTQTPRHKVTEMGQEVTMRCQPILGHNTVFWYRQTMMQGLELLAYFRNRAPLDDSGMPKDRFSAEMPDATLATLKIQPSEPRDSAVYFCASGGGGVTETQYFGPGTRLLVL.

The chain recombines TRBV11-2 with TRBJ1-3; the D is unclear. Trimming shortened V by 7 bases and J by 0 bases, and 7 bases separated the two germline ends. The CDR3 totals 13 residues. Per the germline V gene, CDR1 is SGHAT and CDR2 is FQNNGV. CDR3 DNA sequence: TGTGCCAGCACCCAGGACTCTGGAAACACCATATATTTT. Translation: CASTQDSGNTIYF.

This sequence joins TRBV4-1 and TRBJ1-5; tentatively, D is TRBD1 (5 bases). The V end lost 0 bases, the J end lost 4 bases, and 13 bases lay between the germline ends. Germline-derived CDR1 and CDR2 are MGHRA and YSYEKL. CDR3 length: 16 amino acids. CDR3 sequence reads: CASSQETGRANQPQHF. CDR3 in DNA: TGCGCCAGCAGCCAAGAAACGGGCAGGGCAAATCAGCCCCAGCATTTT.

The chain employs TRBV7-3 and TRBJ1-5; D remains unclear. Germline loops: CDR1 SGHTA, CDR2 FQGTGA. This CDR3 has 13 residues. V was shortened by 3 bases and J by 3 bases, with 6 bases between the two germline ends. CDR3 in amino acids: CASSFNLNQPQHF. The CDR3 bases are TGTGCCAGCAGCTTTAATCTCAATCAGCCCCAGCATTTT. Looking up the rest from reference TRBV7-3 and TRBJ1-5 gives the full variable domain: GAGVSQTPSNKVTEKGKYVELRCDPISGHTALYWYRQSLGQGPEFLIYFQGTGAADDSGLPNDRFFAVRPEGSVSTLKIQRTERGDSAVYLCASSFNLNQPQHFGDGTRLSIL.

This chain joins TRBV25-1 and TRBJ2-5, with D tentatively TRBD1 (7 bases). Germline V gene lookup returns CDR1 MGHDK and CDR2 SYGVNS. This CDR3 has 14 amino acids. V was shortened by 4 bases and J by 1 base, with 10 bases between the two germline ends. The CDR3 bases are TGTGCCAGCAGTGGGCGGGACAGCCAAGAGACCCAGTACTTC. It translates to CASSGRDSQETQYF.

This chain links TRBV9 with TRBJ1-2; D possibly corresponds to TRBD1 (6 bases). Trimming removed 0 bases at V and 7 bases at J, with 16 bases between. Germline V lookup: CDR1 SGDLS, CDR2 YYNGEE. This CDR3 has 15 residues. The CDR3, as DNA: TGTGCCAGCAGCGTAGCGGACAGCTCGTATAGTGGCTACACCTTC. Encoded protein: CASSVADSSYSGYTF.

The sample holds a few counts of this clone. The rearrangement links TRBV27 to TRBJ2-3, with TRBD2 matching 7 bases. V was pared by 0 bases and J by 2 bases, with 8 bases of the junction left unmatched. This CDR3 region has 17 residues. The germline gives CDR1 MNHEY, CDR2 SMNVEV (reference sequence). CDR3: CASSLSGRDYNTDTQYF. CDR3 DNA sequence: TGTGCCAGCAGTTTATCGGGCCGGGACTATAACACAGATACGCAGTATTTT.

This chain links TRBV5-1 with TRBJ2-7, with TRBD2 matching 9 bases. CDR1 is SGHRS, CDR2 YFSETQ, per germline. Trimming took 5 bases from V and 7 from J; bases not matched to a gene: 7. The CDR3 extends over 13 amino acids. The CDR3, as DNA: TGCGCCAGCAGATCTAGCGGGATGCGGGAGCAGTACTTC. Amino acids: CASRSSGMREQYF.

This clone appeared a single time. This chain links TRBV4-1 with TRBJ1-1; the match to TRBD1 covers 9 bases. Germline V CDR1 and CDR2: MGHRA, YSYEKL. The V segment lost 4 bases and the J segment 0 bases; nucleotides outside the gene matches: 6. This CDR3 has 16 amino acids. This CDR3 reads CASSPGGQGMNTEAFF. As DNA, the CDR3 is TGCGCCAGCAGCCCGGGAGGACAGGGGATGAACACTGAAGCTTTCTTT.

The chain employs TRBV5-4 and TRBJ2-2; the D gene is possibly TRBD2 (5 bases). The CDR3 consists of 14 residues. Per the germline V gene, CDR1 is SGHNT and CDR2 is YYREEE (reference sequence). V shed 7 bases and J shed 0 bases, with 10 bases lying between them. This chain's CDR3 is CASRRETNTGELFF. The CDR3 nucleotides are TGTGCCAGCCGACGGGAAACGAACACCGGGGAGCTGTTTTTT.

The rearrangement links TRBV2 to TRBJ2-5; D is perhaps TRBD2 (6 bases). Germline CDR1 is SNHLY and CDR2 is FYNNEI. The CDR3 extends over 13 amino acids. V was cut by 6 bases and J by 5 bases, with 13 bases left in between. The DNA for the CDR3 is TGTGCCAGCAGCGGCCTAGCGAAGGAGACCCAGTACTTC. This sequence encodes CASSGLAKETQYF. Looking up the rest from reference TRBV2 and TRBJ2-5 gives the full variable domain: EPEVTQTPSHQVTQMGQEVILRCVPISNHLYFYWYRQILGQKVEFLVSFYNNEISEKSEIFDDQFSVERPDGSNFTLKIRSTKLEDSAMYFCASSGLAKETQYFGPGTRLLVL.

V and J are TRBV10-1 and TRBJ2-2, with 9 bases identical to TRBD2. This CDR3 is built from 13 residues. CDR1 is WNHNN, CDR2 SYGVQD, per germline (reference sequence). Trimming at V came to 4 bases and at J to 9 bases, leaving 3 bases not matched to a gene. The CDR3 sequence is CASSGLAGRELFF. The CDR3 DNA reads TGCGCCAGCAGTGGGCTAGCGGGAAGGGAGCTGTTTTTT.

The chain is built from TRBV5-1 and TRBJ1-6; 8 bases are shared with TRBD1. With 1 base clipped from V and 9 bases from J, the junction kept 3 bases outside the gene matches. Germline V CDR1 and CDR2: SGHRS, YFSETQ. This CDR3 spans 14 amino acids. The CDR3: CASSLPQGGSPLHF. The CDR3 DNA follows: TGCGCCAGCAGCTTGCCACAGGGGGGTTCACCCCTCCACTTT.

The chain uses TRBV9 and TRBJ2-5, with 8 bases aligning to TRBD2. Germline CDR1 reads SGDLS; CDR2 reads YYNGEE. V trimming: 3 bases; J trimming: 2 bases; junction bases outside the gene matches: 9. This CDR3 is built from 16 residues. In DNA form, the CDR3 reads TGTGCCAGCAGCGGAGGGGTTAGCGGGACTCAAGAGACCCAGTACTTC. Its translation is CASSGGVSGTQETQYF.